A single sample is the source of the 18 T cell receptor beta chains below, sequenced in a study of glioma-infiltrating T cells after dendritic cell vaccination. Time point described: after dendritic cell vaccination, including at tumor progression/relapse. TCRdb's table, derived via immunoSEQ multiplex PCR, lists solely in-frame clones and lacks some. The table has more than 95,000 clones, around 90% seen once; the top ten hold over 2.5%. Sequenced here: blood, sampled after dendritic cell vaccination. All receptors derive from a human donor with glioblastoma.

The chain employs TRBV19 and TRBJ1-1; possibly TRBD1 for D (5 bases). Germline CDR1 is LNHDA and CDR2 is SQIVND (reference sequence). The length of the CDR3 is 12 residues. Deletions cut 3 bases from V and 6 bases from J, with 8 bases between. CDR3 nucleotides: TGTGCCAGTAGTATCGGGGGGTCTGAAGCTTTCTTT. This codes for CASSIGGSEAFF.

The V and J genes are TRBV10-3 and TRBJ2-3; D is unclear. Trimming removed 6 bases from V and 2 bases from J, with 15 bases in between. CDR3 length equals 15 residues. The V gene's germline CDR1 is ENHRY and CDR2 SYGVKD. The CDR3 DNA reads TGTGCCATCAGCCATAGCTCATTGGTCACAGATACGCAGTATTTT. Encoded protein: CAISHSSLVTDTQYF.

The rearrangement links TRBV19 to TRBJ1-3; no reliable D call. Germline V gene data show CDR1 as LNHDA and CDR2 as SQIVND (reference sequence). CDR3 length: 14 amino acids. Trimming left V 4 bases short and J 0 bases short, with 7 bases between. The CDR3 here is CASSKESSGNTIYF. The CDR3 region has the DNA TGTGCCAGTAGTAAGGAGAGCTCTGGAAACACCATATATTTT.

The V call is TRBV5-6, the J call TRBJ2-2; tentatively, D is TRBD1 (5 bases). CDR3 size: 17 residues. The germline V and J ends were trimmed by 3 bases and 2 bases, with 17 bases remaining between them. The germline V gene encodes CDR1 SGHDT and CDR2 YYEEEE. The DNA for the CDR3 is TGTGCCAGCAGCTCTCGATCCCGGACACTCAACACCGGGGAGCTGTTTTTT. Its translation: CASSSRSRTLNTGELFF.

In the case of this clone: The junction does not match germline at one end; this may be a read error. The rearrangement uses TRBV14 and TRBJ1-6; D is perhaps TRBD1 (5 bases). The CDR3 extends over 16 amino acids. From germline, CDR1 is SGHDN and CDR2 FVKESK. DNA of the CDR3: TGTGCCAGCAGCCAAGATTGGCAGGGATATAATTCCCCCCTCCACTTT. Protein sequence: CASSQDWQGYNSPLHF.

The J gene is TRBJ1-6, the V gene TRBV6-1, with a weak D call TRBD1 (5 bases). Between the trimmed V and J ends, which lost 2 bases and 7 bases, there was a span of 12 bases. The CDR3 contains 15 residues. CDR1 MNHNS and CDR2 SASEGT come from the germline V gene. CDR3 sequence reads: CASSESLRGNSPLHF. CDR3 DNA: TGTGCCAGCAGTGAAAGCCTAAGGGGCAATTCACCCCTCCACTTT.

The chain uses TRBV29-1 and TRBJ1-6; 7 bases map to TRBD1. Losses at the gene ends were 5 bases for V and 10 bases for J; bases not matched to a gene: 8. The CDR3 is made up of 13 amino acids. The germline V gene encodes CDR1 SQVTM and CDR2 ANQGSEA. The CDR3 nucleotides read TGCAGCGTTATGGTAGGGGGCGGGTCACCCCTCCACTTT. This codes for CSVMVGGGSPLHF.

The chain carries TRBV19 and TRBJ2-6; 8 nucleotides align to TRBD1. CDR1 is LNHDA and CDR2 is SQIVND in the germline V gene (reference sequence). V shed 4 bases, J shed 11 bases, and the junction held 7 bases outside the gene matches. CDR3 length: 14 amino acids. This CDR3 reads CASSTRQGRHVLTF. As DNA, the CDR3 is TGTGCCAGTAGTACCCGACAGGGGAGGCACGTCCTGACTTTC.

This chain connects TRBV29-1 to TRBJ2-7, with a weak D call TRBD2 (7 bases). Germline V gene lookup returns CDR1 SQVTM and CDR2 ANQGSEA. Trimming removed 4 bases from V and 0 bases from J, with 19 bases in between. The CDR3 covers 16 residues. CDR3 amino acids: CSVGGGPFRSSYEQYF. The DNA of the CDR3 is TGCAGCGTTGGGGGGGGGCCTTTCCGATCCTCCTACGAGCAGTACTTC.

The V gene is TRBV10-3, the J gene TRBJ1-5; TRBD1 agrees at 7 bases. Germline V gene data show CDR1 as ENHRY and CDR2 as SYGVKD. There are 13 residues in the CDR3. After removal of 6 bases from V and 5 bases from J, the junction contained 4 bases not matched to a gene. Here the CDR3 DNA reads TGTGCCATCAGCTGGGACAGAGATCAGCCCCAGCATTTT. It codes for CAISWDRDQPQHF.

This clone occurred a few times. The chain links TRBV7-3 to TRBJ2-1; 7 bases match TRBD1. V was pared by 4 bases and J by 11 bases, with 11 bases of the junction left unmatched. The germline gives CDR1 SGHTA, CDR2 FQGTGA. The CDR3 totals 14 residues. Written as DNA, the CDR3 is TGTGCCAGCAGCTCCGGGACAGCCCATTTCAAGCAGTTCTTC. It yields the protein CASSSGTAHFKQFF. Drawing the rest from reference TRBV7-3 and TRBJ2-1, the complete variable domain is GAGVSQTPSNKVTEKGKYVELRCDPISGHTALYWYRQSLGQGPEFLIYFQGTGAADDSGLPNDRFFAVRPEGSVSTLKIQRTERGDSAVYLCASSSGTAHFKQFFGPGTRLTVL.

The chain links TRBV2 to TRBJ1-4; tentatively, D is TRBD1 (6 bases). Per the germline V gene, CDR1 is SNHLY and CDR2 is FYNNEI. The CDR3 covers 14 residues. V lost 8 bases and J 0 bases, leaving 10 bases between the germline ends. CDR3: CASGRGTTNEKLFF. The CDR3 DNA reads as TGTGCCAGCGGGAGGGGGACAACTAATGAAAAACTGTTTTTT.

The chain recombines TRBV10-3 with TRBJ2-7, with 8 positions matching TRBD1. CDR1 ENHRY and CDR2 SYGVKD come from the germline V gene. This CDR3 has 15 residues. The J segment lost 2 bases and the V segment lost 4 bases, leaving 7 bases of the junction unmatched. The CDR3 is CAISGGQGKTYEQYF. The CDR3 nucleotides are TGTGCCATCAGTGGCGGACAGGGCAAGACCTACGAGCAGTACTTC.

This rearrangement joins TRBV6-5 to TRBJ1-1; D possibly corresponds to TRBD1 (5 bases). CDR1 is MNHEY and CDR2 is SVGAGI in the germline V gene. This CDR3 is 14 amino acids long. Trimming took off 2 bases at V and 5 bases at J, with 12 bases between the two ends. CDR3 bases: TGTGCCAGCAGTTACGTGGGGCGGGGAACTGAAGCTTTCTTT. Protein: CASSYVGRGTEAFF.

The chain is built from TRBV10-2 and TRBJ2-1; TRBD1 aligns across 7 bases. Unmatched junction bases numbered 9, after V lost 6 bases and J lost 1 base. The CDR3 runs 16 residues. CDR1 is WSHSY and CDR2 is SAAADI in the germline V gene. The CDR3 coding sequence is TGCGCCAGCAGCTCCGAACCGGGACAGTCCTACAATGAGCAGTTCTTC. Amino acid sequence: CASSSEPGQSYNEQFF.

The chain couples TRBV19 to TRBJ1-1; unclear D gene. The CDR3 sequence is 16 residues long. Germline V gene sequence: CDR1 LNHDA, CDR2 SQIVND (reference sequence). With 6 bases removed from V and 1 base from J, the gap between germline ends came to 18 bases. CDR3 loop: CASRRGWGETNTEAFF. The CDR3 region has the DNA TGTGCCAGTAGACGCGGGTGGGGTGAAACGAACACTGAAGCTTTCTTT.

This rearrangement joins TRBV2 to TRBJ1-2; the D is unclear. Germline CDR1 and CDR2: SNHLY and FYNNEI. There are 11 residues in the CDR3. Trimming removed 3 bases at V and 7 bases at J, with 6 bases between. The CDR3 loop is CASSDRVGYTF. DNA of the CDR3: TGTGCCAGCAGTGATCGGGTTGGCTACACCTTC.

The chain links TRBV6-5 to TRBJ2-1, with 8 bases identical to TRBD2. Germline CDR1 and CDR2: MNHEY and SVGAGI. With 5 bases clipped from V and 1 base from J, the junction kept 4 bases outside the gene matches. The CDR3 runs 15 residues. The CDR3 is CASSVTSGSYNEQFF. DNA for the CDR3: TGTGCCAGCAGTGTCACTAGCGGATCCTACAATGAGCAGTTCTTC.